This T cell receptor beta chain was retrieved from a study of vaccination and CD4 T cells after COVID-19. With the Oncomine TCR Beta short-read assay, DNA from cultured CD4+ T cells was sequenced. Once CD4+ T cells had been cultured, genomic DNA was extracted from them. Each CDR3 protein is one row after TCRdb ran MiXCR on the PCR reads. The sample has about 11,000 distinct CDR3 sequences, around 26% seen once; the top ten hold approximately 21%. Regarding treatment: approximately nine-day PBMC culture with coronavirus spike peptide pools or control peptides (ViraFEST assay). CD4+ T cells that came from the unexposed donor were collected before the COVID-19 pandemic (2011-2018). With V trimmed by 0 bases and J by 5 bases, 4 bases remained unmatched. Germline V gives CDR1 MNHEY, CDR2 SVGAGI. This CDR3 has 15 residues. In the case of this clonotype: As yet, its antigen is unknown.

The sequenced material came from CD4+ T cells from blood, cultured in vitro. The V gene is TRBV6-5, the J gene TRBJ2-7; TRBD2 aligns across 10 bases. This sequence was found in a human donor in good health. The CDR3 protein is CASSYSSSGSNEQYF. DNA of the CDR3: TGTGCCAGCAGTTACTCGTCTAGCGGGAGCAACGAGCAGTACTTC.